One sample yielded the 26 T cell receptor beta chains listed below, sequenced in a study of CD8 T cells in ankylosing spondylitis. TCRdb re-called the 5' RACE reads through MiXCR, storing one row per CDR3 protein. Counted here are 350,000 to 400,000 distinct CDR3 sequences, approximately 20% occurring once; the ten biggest clones make up about an eighth. Sequenced sample: blood, either unsorted or a sorted T cell fraction (not recorded which). These receptors were obtained from a male donor with ankylosing spondylitis or in good health (not recorded which).

This clonotype was seen a handful of times. The genes are TRBV14 and TRBJ1-2; D might be TRBD1 (6 bases). Trimming stripped 4 bases from V and 4 bases from J, with 13 bases between. There are 14 residues in the CDR3. Germline CDR1 and CDR2: SGHDN and FVKESK. The CDR3 loop reads CASSLGGQIYGYTF. CDR3 in DNA: TGTGCCAGCAGCCTGGGGGGGCAGATCTATGGCTACACCTTC. The whole variable domain, remainder taken from reference TRBV14 and TRBJ1-2, is EAGVTQFPSHSVIEKGQTVTLRCDPISGHDNLYWYRRVMGKEIKFLLHFVKESKQDESGMPNNRFLAERTGGTYSTLKVQPAELEDSGVYFCASSLGGQIYGYTFGSGTRLTVV.

The V call is TRBV9, the J call TRBJ2-1; 12 positions agree with TRBD2. The junction had 4 bases not matched to a gene; V was cut back by 3 bases and J by 9 bases. This CDR3 is 14 amino acids long. Germline V gene data show CDR1 as SGDLS and CDR2 as YYNGEE. CDR3: CASSASGGAFEQFF. CDR3 in DNA: TGTGCCAGCAGCGCTAGCGGGGGGGCATTTGAGCAGTTCTTC.

Only a few counts were recorded for this clonotype. This chain joins TRBV12-3 or TRBV12-4 and TRBJ2-7; 11 bases map to TRBD2. This CDR3 has 15 residues. The ends lost 5 bases at V and 1 base at J; junction bases unmatched: 4. Written as DNA, the CDR3 is TGTGCCAGCAGTCCACTAGCGGGGGAGTCCTACGAGCAGTACTTC. It encodes CASSPLAGESYEQYF.

The chain is built from TRBV10-3 and TRBJ2-5, with 11 positions matching TRBD1. V gave up 10 bases and J gave up 5 bases; unmatched junction bases: 6. The CDR3 covers 13 residues. The germline CDR1 and CDR2 sequences are ENHRY and SYGVKD. CDR3 sequence: CATRTGGVETQYF. The CDR3, as DNA: TGTGCCACACGGACAGGGGGCGTGGAGACCCAGTACTTC.

This clonotype was found a few times. V and J are TRBV6-2 or TRBV6-3 and TRBJ1-4; TRBD1 agrees at 10 bases. The CDR3 totals 14 residues. V lost 7 bases, J lost 7 bases, and 6 bases stayed unmatched. CDR1 is MNHEY, CDR2 SVGEGT, per germline. The CDR3 protein is CASTSGTGVEKLFF. CDR3 in DNA: TGTGCCAGCACCTCCGGGACAGGGGTTGAAAAACTGTTTTTT.

The table lists this clonotype with a few counts. This rearrangement joins TRBV9 to TRBJ1-4; D unclear. This CDR3 has 15 amino acids. Between the trimmed V and J ends, which lost 4 bases and 6 bases, there was a span of 16 bases. CDR1 and CDR2 (germline): SGDLS, YYNGEE. The CDR3 DNA is TGTGCCAGCAGCTCAGGTGTAGGGTTGGATGAAAAACTGTTTTTT. Its protein is CASSSGVGLDEKLFF.

The V and J genes are TRBV18 and TRBJ1-1; D is ambiguous. Germline V gene lookup returns CDR1 KGHSH and CDR2 LQKENI. The V and J ends lost 1 base and 4 bases respectively, with 13 bases between them. The CDR3 runs to 15 residues. CDR3 amino acids: CASSPRKGGSTEAFF. CDR3 in DNA: TGTGCCAGCTCACCACGCAAGGGAGGTAGCACTGAAGCTTTCTTT.

This clonotype occurred a few times. CDR3 region: CASSQGDLPFATQYF. For the CDR3, the DNA is TGCGCCAGCAGCCAAGGGGACCTGCCGTTTGCTACGCAGTATTTT. The V gene is TRBV4-1, the J gene TRBJ2-3; possibly TRBD1 or TRBD2 for D (5 bases each). Trimming pared 1 base from V and 8 bases from J, leaving 16 bases between. CDR1 and CDR2 from the germline V gene are MGHRA and YSYEKL. The CDR3 has 15 residues.

In this sample, this clonotype turned up a few times. The genes are TRBV6-1 and TRBJ2-3; TRBD1 matches 8 bases. Germline V gene sequence: CDR1 MNHNS, CDR2 SASEGT. This CDR3 is built from 15 residues. Trimming cost V 4 bases and J 4 bases; bases outside gene matches: 7. This CDR3 is CASSAPGQDADTQYF. DNA for the CDR3: TGTGCCAGCAGTGCCCCGGGACAGGATGCAGATACGCAGTATTTT.

J is TRBJ2-7 and V is TRBV5-1, with 14 nucleotides matching TRBD2. V was clipped by 4 bases and J by 3 bases; unmatched bases: 6. This CDR3 region has 16 residues. Germline CDR1 SGHRS, CDR2 YFSETQ. The CDR3 reads CASSAPGLAGVYEQYF. For the CDR3, the DNA is TGCGCCAGCAGCGCACCGGGACTAGCGGGGGTCTACGAGCAGTACTTC.

The gene calls are TRBV7-9 and TRBJ2-2, with D perhaps TRBD1 (6 bases). Germline lookup yields CDR1 SEHNR and CDR2 FQNEAQ (reference sequence). The V end was cut by 9 bases, the J end by 4 bases, with 18 bases between. The CDR3 is 15 amino acids. The CDR3, as DNA: TGTGCCAGAGAAACGGACAGCCCAACCACCGGGGAGCTGTTTTTT. It specifies CARETDSPTTGELFF.

The chain couples TRBV20-1 to TRBJ2-5; D not resolved. The length of the CDR3 is 11 residues. Per germline, CDR1 DFQATT and CDR2 SNEGSKA (reference sequence). V was cut by 6 bases and J by 5 bases, with 10 bases left in between. CDR3 sequence reads: CSAHKKETQYF. Written as DNA, the CDR3 is TGCAGTGCACACAAGAAGGAGACCCAGTACTTC.

This clonotype was counted only a few times. The V call is TRBV6-2 or TRBV6-3, the J call TRBJ2-7; D uncertain. From germline, CDR1 is MNHEY and CDR2 SVGEGT. V gave up 0 bases and J gave up 3 bases, with 15 bases separating them. There are 16 residues in the CDR3. The CDR3 nucleotides read TGTGCCAGCAGTTACTCGACCCCGAGACCTCACTACGAGCAGTACTTC. This gives the protein CASSYSTPRPHYEQYF.

This clonotype turned up a few times. This chain links TRBV27 with TRBJ2-1, with TRBD2 matching 7 bases. The length of the CDR3 is 14 residues. Germline CDR1 is MNHEY and CDR2 is SMNVEV (reference sequence). Losses at the gene ends were 10 bases for V and 2 bases for J; bases not matched to a gene: 8. This chain's CDR3 is CATLPLATYNEQFF. The CDR3 DNA reads TGTGCCACCTTGCCACTAGCGACCTACAATGAGCAGTTCTTC.

The sample holds a few counts of this clonotype. The chain carries TRBV29-1 and TRBJ1-1, with 8 bases matching TRBD1. Germline CDR1 and CDR2: SQVTM and ANQGSEA. Trimming cost V 7 bases and J 5 bases; bases outside gene matches: 9. The CDR3 runs to 13 residues. The CDR3 region has the DNA TGCAGCGGGGAGACAGGGGTTAGGACTGAAGCTTTCTTT. Residues: CSGETGVRTEAFF.

This clonotype came up a few times. This rearrangement joins TRBV9 to TRBJ2-5; D remains unclear. V lost 3 bases, J lost 0 bases, and 12 bases lay in between. Germline values: CDR1 SGDLS, CDR2 YYNGEE. The CDR3 length is 15 residues. CDR3 nucleotide sequence: TGTGCCAGCAGCGCTGACTGGGCGTACCAAGAGACCCAGTACTTC. This translates into CASSADWAYQETQYF. The whole variable domain, filled in from reference TRBV9 and TRBJ2-5, reads DSGVTQTPKHLITATGQRVTLRCSPRSGDLSVYWYQQSLDQGLQFLIQYYNGEERAKGNILERFSAQQFPDLHSELNLSSLELGDSALYFCASSADWAYQETQYFGPGTRLLVL.

This clonotype occurred a few times. The chain combines TRBV7-6 with TRBJ2-7, with no clear D. The CDR3 sequence is 13 residues long. Trimming left V 3 bases short and J 3 bases short, with 9 bases between. Germline assignment: CDR1 SGHVS and CDR2 FNYEAQ. The CDR3 is CASSFGVFYEQYF. CDR3 DNA: TGTGCCAGCAGCTTCGGAGTCTTCTACGAGCAGTACTTC.

This clonotype was detected only a few times. The V and J genes are TRBV10-3 and TRBJ2-1, with 9 positions matching TRBD1. This CDR3 region has 18 residues. The germline gives CDR1 ENHRY, CDR2 SYGVKD. After removal of 0 bases from V and 7 bases from J, the junction contained 13 bases not matched to a gene. CDR3 residues: CAISESKAGTGIHNEQFF. DNA for the CDR3: TGTGCCATCAGTGAGTCGAAAGCGGGGACAGGGATCCATAATGAGCAGTTCTTC.

This clonotype appeared many times. One base away lies a much larger clone, so this may be a sequencing read error. This chain connects TRBV6-4 to TRBJ2-3; possible D gene TRBD2, 7 bases. Germline CDR1 is MRHNA and CDR2 is SNTAGT. The V end lost 2 bases, the J end lost 4 bases, and 10 bases lay between the germline ends. The CDR3 is 14 residues long. The DNA of the CDR3 is TGTGCCAGCAGTGACGGGGGGGCCTCAGATACGCAGTATTTT. It yields the protein CASSDGGASDTQYF.

This sequence joins TRBV12-3 or TRBV12-4 and TRBJ2-1; D gene unclear. The CDR3 has 12 amino acids. The V gene lost 8 bases and the J gene lost 2 bases, with 7 bases spanning the gap. CDR3 coding DNA: TGTGCCAGCGGGTGGGCCTACAATGAGCAGTTCTTC. It yields the protein CASGWAYNEQFF.

Worth noting for this clonotype: A much larger clone lies a single base off, so this may be a read error. This chain connects TRBV3-1 to TRBJ2-1, with 8 positions matching TRBD1. This CDR3 is 17 amino acids long. Germline CDR1 reads LGHDT; CDR2 reads YNNKEL (reference sequence). For the CDR3, the DNA is TGTGCCTGCAGTCTCCCCTTAGGACAGGGTTGGGCAAATGAGCAGTTCTTC. This sequence encodes CACSLPLGQGWANEQFF.

This clonotype has just a few counts. The chain combines TRBV7-9 with TRBJ2-7; D may correspond to TRBD1 or TRBD2 (5 bases each). The V gene lost 5 bases and the J gene lost 2 bases, with 19 bases spanning the gap. From germline, CDR1 is SEHNR and CDR2 FQNEAQ (reference sequence). This CDR3 contains 16 residues. The CDR3 here is CASSPRGAEGTYEQYF. CDR3 sequence (DNA): TGTGCCAGCAGCCCCCGGGGAGCTGAGGGGACCTACGAGCAGTACTTC. Complete variable domain (other parts from reference TRBV7-9 and TRBJ2-7): DTGVSQNPRHKITKRGQNVTFRCDPISEHNRLYWYRQTLGQGPEFLTYFQNEAQLEKSRLLSDRFSAERPKGSFSTLEIQRTEQGDSAMYLCASSPRGAEGTYEQYFGPGTRLTVT.

This rearrangement joins TRBV7-9 to TRBJ2-7; tentative D call: TRBD1 (5 bases). Germline V gives CDR1 SEHNR, CDR2 FQNEAQ (reference sequence). The CDR3 runs 16 residues. V dropped 1 base and J dropped 0 bases, with 13 bases sitting between them. CDR3 sequence: CASSLESGRSSYEQYF. CDR3 DNA: TGTGCCAGCAGCTTAGAATCAGGGCGATCCTCCTACGAGCAGTACTTC.

CDR3 region: CASSPRGGNTGELFF. CDR3 DNA: TGTGCCAGCAGCCCGCGGGGGGGAAACACCGGGGAGCTGTTTTTT. The J gene is TRBJ2-2, the V gene TRBV27, with TRBD2 identical over 9 bases. J was trimmed by 2 bases and V by 6 bases; bases with no gene match: 4. CDR3 length equals 15 residues. CDR1 MNHEY and CDR2 SMNVEV come from the germline V gene (reference sequence).

There are a few counts of this clonotype. The chain joins TRBV29-1 to TRBJ2-7; D not certain. Germline V gene sequence: CDR1 SQVTM, CDR2 ANQGSEA. This CDR3 comprises 12 residues. Trimming left V 5 bases short and J 5 bases short, with 13 bases between. DNA for the CDR3: TGCAGCGTTATCACAGCACGTCACGAGCAGTACTTC. It yields the protein CSVITARHEQYF.

The chain recombines TRBV30 with TRBJ2-7; 7 bases agree with TRBD2. V shed 3 bases and J 5 bases; nucleotides not matched to a gene: 7. The CDR3 is made up of 13 amino acids. From germline, CDR1 is GTSNPN and CDR2 SVGIG (reference sequence). The CDR3 region has the DNA TGTGCCTGGAGGATCCGGGGGAGGGACGAGCAGTACTTC. As protein: CAWRIRGRDEQYF.